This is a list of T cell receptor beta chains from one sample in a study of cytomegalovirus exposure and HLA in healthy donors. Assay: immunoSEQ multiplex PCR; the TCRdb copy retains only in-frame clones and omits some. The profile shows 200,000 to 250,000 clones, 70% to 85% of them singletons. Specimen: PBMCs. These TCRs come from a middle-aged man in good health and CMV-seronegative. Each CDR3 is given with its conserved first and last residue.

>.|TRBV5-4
CASSKASGRGAYEQYF
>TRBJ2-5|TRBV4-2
CASSRVSGGGQETQYF
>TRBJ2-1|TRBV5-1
CASSVRLAGGNEQFF
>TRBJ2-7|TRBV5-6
CASSGDRGRSYEQYF
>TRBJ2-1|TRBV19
CASSITGSLYNEQFF
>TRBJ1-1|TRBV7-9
CASSPRGGGGGTEAFF
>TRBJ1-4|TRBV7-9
CASSLRATNEKLFF
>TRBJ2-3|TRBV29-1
CSTLKPEGADTQYF
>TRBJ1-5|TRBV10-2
CASSAGVAGNQPQHF
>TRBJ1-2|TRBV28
CASGQGSYNYGYTF
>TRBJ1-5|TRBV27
CASSEARAISNQPQHF
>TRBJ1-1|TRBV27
CASRTLNTEAFF
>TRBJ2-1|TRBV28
CASGDRGSYNEQFF
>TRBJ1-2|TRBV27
CASSLAGNGYTF